The clone carrying this T cell receptor (beta chain) showed up many times. The antigen is unknown. This specimen comes from a study of T-cell reconstitution after alpha-beta-depleted transplantation in children. Study observations and caveats: Some patients owed their high day-60 TCRbeta diversity to surviving recipient T cells and thymic progenitors. Reportedly, alpha-beta T cells present about two months post-transplant originated from several hundred expanded clones of graft origin. Newly produced T cells mostly accounted for T-cell counts and diversity one year post-transplant.

As it was prepared, the TCRbeta library received unique molecular identifiers. From the PCR reads, TCRdb called clonotypes with MiXCR, one entry per CDR3 protein. The sample includes some 300,000 distinct CDR3 sequences, approximately 7.3% of them seen just once. There are 14 residues in the CDR3. Germline V lookup: CDR1 SEHNR, CDR2 FQNEAQ (reference sequence). With 1 base removed from V and 6 bases from J, the gap between germline ends came to 11 bases. The receptor was derived from a female patient between 2 and 15 years old who had a stem cell transplant for Fanconi anemia, so the T cells may come from the graft donor. The chain employs TRBV7-9 and TRBJ2-3, with a tentative D call TRBD2 (6 bases). This specimen consisted of peripheral blood, obtained 360 days after TCRalphabeta/CD19-depleted stem cell transplant. The CDR3, as DNA: TGTGCCAGCAGCTTAGTGGCAGGAGGGGATACGCAGTATTTT. Translation: CASSLVAGGDTQYF.